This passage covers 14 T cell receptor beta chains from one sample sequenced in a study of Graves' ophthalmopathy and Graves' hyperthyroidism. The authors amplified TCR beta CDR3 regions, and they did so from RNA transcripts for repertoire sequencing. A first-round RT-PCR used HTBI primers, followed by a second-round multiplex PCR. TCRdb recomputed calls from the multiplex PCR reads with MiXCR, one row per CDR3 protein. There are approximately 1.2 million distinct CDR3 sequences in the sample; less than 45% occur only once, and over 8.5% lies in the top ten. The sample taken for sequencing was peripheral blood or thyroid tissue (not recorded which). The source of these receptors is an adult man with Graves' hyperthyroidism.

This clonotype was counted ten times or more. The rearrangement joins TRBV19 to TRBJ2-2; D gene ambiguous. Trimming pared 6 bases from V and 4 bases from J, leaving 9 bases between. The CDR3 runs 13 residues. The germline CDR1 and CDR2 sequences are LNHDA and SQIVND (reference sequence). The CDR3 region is CASRTQFTGELFF. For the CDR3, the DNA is TGTGCCAGTAGGACACAGTTCACCGGGGAGCTGTTTTTT.

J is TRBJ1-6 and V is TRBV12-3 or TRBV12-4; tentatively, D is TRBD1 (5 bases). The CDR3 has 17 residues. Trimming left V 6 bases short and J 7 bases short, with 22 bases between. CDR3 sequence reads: CASSFRTLQNKNSPLHF. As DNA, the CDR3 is TGTGCCAGCAGCTTTAGGACACTGCAAAACAAAAATTCACCCCTCCACTTT.

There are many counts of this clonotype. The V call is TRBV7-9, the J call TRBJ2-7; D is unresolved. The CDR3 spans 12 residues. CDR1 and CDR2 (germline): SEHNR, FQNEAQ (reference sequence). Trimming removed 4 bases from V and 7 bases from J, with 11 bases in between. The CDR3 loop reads CASSSAVGEQYF. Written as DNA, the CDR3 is TGTGCCAGCAGCTCCGCCGTGGGGGAGCAGTACTTC. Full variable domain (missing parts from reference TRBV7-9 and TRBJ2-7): DTGVSQNPRHKITKRGQNVTFRCDPISEHNRLYWYRQTLGQGPEFLTYFQNEAQLEKSRLLSDRFSAERPKGSFSTLEIQRTEQGDSAMYLCASSSAVGEQYFGPGTRLTVT.

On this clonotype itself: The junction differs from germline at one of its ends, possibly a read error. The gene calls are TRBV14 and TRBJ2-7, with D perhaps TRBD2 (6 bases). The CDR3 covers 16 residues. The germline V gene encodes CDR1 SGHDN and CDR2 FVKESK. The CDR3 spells CASSEEEDYRPYEQYF. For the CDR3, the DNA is TGTGCCAGCAGCGAAGAGGAGGACTACAGACCCTACGAGCAGTACTTC.

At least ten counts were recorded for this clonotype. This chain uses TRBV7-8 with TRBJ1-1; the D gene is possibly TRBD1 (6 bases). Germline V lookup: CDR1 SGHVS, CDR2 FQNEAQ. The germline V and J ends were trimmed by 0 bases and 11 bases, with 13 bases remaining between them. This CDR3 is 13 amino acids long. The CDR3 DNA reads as TGTGCCAGCAGCTTAGCGAACAGGGAGGGGGCTTTCTTT. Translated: CASSLANREGAFF.

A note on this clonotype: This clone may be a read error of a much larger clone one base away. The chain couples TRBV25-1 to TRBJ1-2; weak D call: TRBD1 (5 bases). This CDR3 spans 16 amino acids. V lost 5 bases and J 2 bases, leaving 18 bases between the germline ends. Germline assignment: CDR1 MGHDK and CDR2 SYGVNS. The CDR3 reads CASSSPGDWANYGYTF. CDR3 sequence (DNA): TGTGCCAGCAGTTCACCGGGGGATTGGGCCAACTATGGCTACACCTTC.

The CDR3 DNA reads TGTGCCAGCAGCCAATCGTCAAAACCGACAACGGTCTTCTATGGCTACACCTTC. It specifies CASSQSSKPTTVFYGYTF. This rearrangement joins TRBV7-9 to TRBJ1-2; no clear D. The CDR3 runs to 18 residues. Per germline, CDR1 SEHNR and CDR2 FQNEAQ (reference sequence). Trimming took 5 bases from V and 4 from J, leaving 26 bases between them. Drawing the rest from reference TRBV7-9 and TRBJ1-2, the complete variable domain is DTGVSQNPRHKITKRGQNVTFRCDPISEHNRLYWYRQTLGQGPEFLTYFQNEAQLEKSRLLSDRFSAERPKGSFSTLEIQRTEQGDSAMYLCASSQSSKPTTVFYGYTFGSGTRLTVV.

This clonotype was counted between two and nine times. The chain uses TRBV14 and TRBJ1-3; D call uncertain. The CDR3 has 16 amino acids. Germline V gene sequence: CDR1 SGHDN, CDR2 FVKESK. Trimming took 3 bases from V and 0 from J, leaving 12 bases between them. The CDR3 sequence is CASSHLGPSSGNTIYF. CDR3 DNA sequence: TGTGCCAGCAGCCATCTGGGCCCGAGCTCTGGAAACACCATATATTTT.

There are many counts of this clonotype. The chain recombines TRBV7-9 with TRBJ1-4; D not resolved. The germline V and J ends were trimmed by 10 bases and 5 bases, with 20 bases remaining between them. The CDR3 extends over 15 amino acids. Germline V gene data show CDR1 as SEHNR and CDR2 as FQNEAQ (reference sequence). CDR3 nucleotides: TGTGCCATCAAACGGGGTTCCGAGCAAAATGAAAAACTGTTTTTT. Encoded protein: CAIKRGSEQNEKLFF.

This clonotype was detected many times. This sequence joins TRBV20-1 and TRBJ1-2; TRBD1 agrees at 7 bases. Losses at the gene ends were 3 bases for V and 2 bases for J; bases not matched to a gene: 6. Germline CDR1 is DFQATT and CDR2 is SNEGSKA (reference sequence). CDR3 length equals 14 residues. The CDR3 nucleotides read TGCAGTGCTAGGGGACAGCAAACAAACTATGGCTACACCTTC. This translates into CSARGQQTNYGYTF.

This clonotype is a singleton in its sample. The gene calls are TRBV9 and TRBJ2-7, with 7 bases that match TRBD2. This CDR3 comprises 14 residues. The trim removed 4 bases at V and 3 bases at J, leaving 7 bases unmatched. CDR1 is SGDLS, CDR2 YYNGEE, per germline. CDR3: CASSQRGTNYEQYF. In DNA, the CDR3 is TGTGCCAGCAGCCAACGGGGGACTAACTACGAGCAGTACTTC. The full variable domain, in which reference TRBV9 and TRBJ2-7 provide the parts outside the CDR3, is DSGVTQTPKHLITATGQRVTLRCSPRSGDLSVYWYQQSLDQGLQFLIQYYNGEERAKGNILERFSAQQFPDLHSELNLSSLELGDSALYFCASSQRGTNYEQYFGPGTRLTVT.

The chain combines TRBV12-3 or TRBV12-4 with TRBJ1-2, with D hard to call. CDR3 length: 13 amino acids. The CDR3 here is CAIIGPPNYGYTF. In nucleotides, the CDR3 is TGTGCTATCATCGGTCCCCCTAACTATGGCTACACCTTC.

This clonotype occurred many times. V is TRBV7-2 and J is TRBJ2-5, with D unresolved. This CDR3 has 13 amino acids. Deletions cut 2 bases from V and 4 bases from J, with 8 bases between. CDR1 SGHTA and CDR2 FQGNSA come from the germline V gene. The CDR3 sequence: CASSLSRRETQYF. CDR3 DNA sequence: TGTGCCAGCAGCTTATCCCGACGAGAGACCCAGTACTTC.

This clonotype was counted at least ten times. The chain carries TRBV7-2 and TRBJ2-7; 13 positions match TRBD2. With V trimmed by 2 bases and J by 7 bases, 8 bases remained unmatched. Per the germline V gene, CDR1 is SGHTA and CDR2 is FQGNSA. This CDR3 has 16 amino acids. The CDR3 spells CASSLRTSGGYLEQYF. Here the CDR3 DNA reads TGTGCCAGCAGCTTAAGGACTAGCGGGGGCTACTTGGAGCAGTACTTC. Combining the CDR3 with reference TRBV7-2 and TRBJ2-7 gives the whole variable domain GAGVSQSPSNKVTEKGKDVELRCDPISGHTALYWYRQSLGQGLEFLIYFQGNSAPDKSGLPSDRFSAERTGGSVSTLTIQRTQQEDSAVYLCASSLRTSGGYLEQYFGPGTRLTVT.